These T cell receptor beta chains were read from a single sample in a study of blood T cell repertoires in COVID-19. Clones were read by immunoSEQ multiplex PCR, and TCRdb kept only the in-frame ones, dropping some. The sample yields 35,000 to 50,000 clones, about 91% seen once. Sequencing was carried out using peripheral blood. The receptors were sampled from a man aged 60 to 75 with active COVID-19. The conserved cysteine and the conserved F or W are not part of the CDR3 here. Fields, in order: V gene, J gene, clone size, CDR3 protein. Clone size is stated in some rows and not others, as once, few, many or a class when expanded.

V gene: TRBV7-9
J gene: TRBJ2-7
clone size: -
CDR3 protein: ASSGLGQGASYEQY

V gene: TRBV27
J gene: TRBJ2-7
clone size: -
CDR3 protein: ASSFRGYEQY

V gene: TRBV11-1
J gene: TRBJ1-2
clone size: -
CDR3 protein: ASSQGVANYGYT

V gene: TRBV5-8
J gene: TRBJ2-7
clone size: -
CDR3 protein: ASSPWLAGYYEQY

V gene: TRBV19
J gene: TRBJ2-5
clone size: -
CDR3 protein: ASPLGPGNQETQY

V gene: TRBV5-1
J gene: TRBJ2-5
clone size: -
CDR3 protein: ASSFQRERQETQY

V gene: TRBV10-3
J gene: TRBJ2-4
clone size: -
CDR3 protein: AISEPRDRLY

V gene: TRBV6-6
J gene: TRBJ2-1
clone size: -
CDR3 protein: ASRGSGGAGNEQF

V gene: TRBV28
J gene: TRBJ1-2
clone size: -
CDR3 protein: ASSGGTNYGYT

V gene: TRBV7-8
J gene: TRBJ2-1
clone size: once
CDR3 protein: ASSPPGLAGEAEQF

V gene: TRBV19
J gene: TRBJ2-3
clone size: -
CDR3 protein: ASSINHKGLAGTDTQY

V gene: TRBV14
J gene: TRBJ1-2
clone size: once
CDR3 protein: ASSQLGTGGYT

V gene: TRBV3-1/TRBV3-2
J gene: TRBJ2-2
clone size: -
CDR3 protein: ASSQEAGGRGELF

V gene: TRBV12-2
J gene: TRBJ2-1
clone size: -
CDR3 protein: ASRPNRDNQTSYNEQF

V gene: TRBV27
J gene: TRBJ2-1
clone size: -
CDR3 protein: ASKGQGESEQF

V gene: TRBV7-3
J gene: TRBJ2-7
clone size: -
CDR3 protein: ASSPGVGDEQY

V gene: TRBV10-3
J gene: TRBJ2-7
clone size: -
CDR3 protein: AISDRGWEQY

V gene: TRBV5-6
J gene: TRBJ2-1
clone size: -
CDR3 protein: ASSQDWSSYNEQF

V gene: TRBV2
J gene: TRBJ1-4
clone size: -
CDR3 protein: ASSGEGLAEKLF

V gene: TRBV7-3
J gene: TRBJ2-2
clone size: -
CDR3 protein: ASSPASGGRLGTGELF

V gene: TRBV28
J gene: TRBJ2-2
clone size: medium-sized
CDR3 protein: ASSLNLSGTGRDTGELF

V gene: TRBV3-1/TRBV3-2
J gene: TRBJ2-5
clone size: -
CDR3 protein: ASSSPAGSIETQY

V gene: TRBV11-2
J gene: TRBJ2-5
clone size: -
CDR3 protein: ASSLSAGNQETQY

V gene: TRBV4-2
J gene: TRBJ1-4
clone size: -
CDR3 protein: ASSQQGGNEKLF

V gene: TRBV3-1/TRBV3-2
J gene: TRBJ2-1
clone size: once
CDR3 protein: ASSHSDNEQF

V gene: TRBV5-1
J gene: TRBJ1-6
clone size: once
CDR3 protein: ASSLVVGEGGNSPLH

V gene: TRBV4-3
J gene: TRBJ2-4
clone size: -
CDR3 protein: ASSPYAAAKNIQY

V gene: TRBV7-7
J gene: TRBJ2-5
clone size: -
CDR3 protein: ASSQDGTGQETQY

V gene: TRBV7-3
J gene: TRBJ2-5
clone size: -
CDR3 protein: ASSLDSQTQY

V gene: TRBV19
J gene: TRBJ2-3
clone size: once
CDR3 protein: ASKRIGGSTDTQY

V gene: TRBV19
J gene: TRBJ2-2
clone size: -
CDR3 protein: ASTRNTGELF

V gene: TRBV20-1
J gene: TRBJ1-1
clone size: -
CDR3 protein: SASVLTEAF

V gene: TRBV28
J gene: TRBJ1-2
clone size: -
CDR3 protein: ASSLLGQGLGGSGYT

V gene: TRBV6-6
J gene: TRBJ2-1
clone size: once
CDR3 protein: ASSYSGQQPYNEQF

V gene: TRBV11-2
J gene: TRBJ2-1
clone size: once
CDR3 protein: ASSLGGEGLGEQF

V gene: TRBV5-4
J gene: TRBJ2-2
clone size: -
CDR3 protein: ASSLVGAGGRGGELF

V gene: TRBV5-6
J gene: TRBJ1-1
clone size: once
CDR3 protein: ASSRTGGTEAF

V gene: TRBV18
J gene: TRBJ1-5
clone size: -
CDR3 protein: ASSGTGHPNQPQH

V gene: TRBV5-4
J gene: TRBJ2-5
clone size: -
CDR3 protein: ASSQGLAQETQY

V gene: TRBV4-3
J gene: TRBJ1-4
clone size: -
CDR3 protein: ASSQETRQGDEKLF

V gene: TRBV4-3
J gene: TRBJ2-2
clone size: -
CDR3 protein: ASSPGTSGGSGGELF

V gene: TRBV6-5
J gene: TRBJ2-7
clone size: once
CDR3 protein: ASSQAGSYEQY

V gene: TRBV9
J gene: TRBJ2-2
clone size: once
CDR3 protein: ASSKTSTNTGELF

V gene: TRBV7-9
J gene: TRBJ2-1
clone size: -
CDR3 protein: ASSAVPGQANEQF

V gene: TRBV4-1
J gene: TRBJ1-1
clone size: -
CDR3 protein: ASSLIRGHPNTEAF